These 24 T cell receptor beta chains share one sample of origin, sequenced in a study of blood T cell repertoires in COVID-19. Libraries were prepared by immunoSEQ multiplex PCR; TCRdb keeps only in-frame clonotypes and omits some of them. The table lists some 54,000 clones, about 91% of them singletons, with approximately 2.3% in the top ten. Sequencing was performed on peripheral blood. Receptor source: a man between 60 and 70 years old with acute or convalescent COVID-19.

The chain combines TRBV7-8 with TRBJ2-7; 7 bases agree with TRBD1. The CDR3 is made up of 14 amino acids. The trim removed 4 bases at V and 4 bases at J, leaving 7 bases unmatched. CDR1 and CDR2 (germline): SGHVS, FQNEAQ. The CDR3 nucleotides read TGTGCCAGCAGCTCTACCGGGACAGCTTACGAGCAGTACTTC. This encodes CASSSTGTAYEQYF. The full variable domain, completed using reference TRBV7-8 and TRBJ2-7, is GAGVSQSPRYKVAKRGQDVALRCDPISGHVSLFWYQQALGQGPEFLTYFQNEAQLDKSGLPSDRFFAERPEGSVSTLKIQRTQQEDSAVYLCASSSTGTAYEQYFGPGTRLTVT.

This sequence joins TRBV14 and TRBJ1-1; 8 nucleotides align to TRBD1. The ends lost 0 bases at V and 10 bases at J; junction bases unmatched: 10. The CDR3 has 15 residues. CDR1 and CDR2 (germline): SGHDN, FVKESK. The CDR3 DNA sequence: TGTGCCAGCAGCCAAGATCCCCCGGACAGGGCGGGAGCTTTCTTT. Its protein product is CASSQDPPDRAGAFF.

The V gene is TRBV28, the J gene TRBJ2-7; the D gene is possibly TRBD1 (6 bases). CDR1 is MDHEN, CDR2 SYDVKM, per germline. V lost 6 bases to trimming and J lost 1 base, with 19 bases between them. The CDR3 totals 16 residues. CDR3 in DNA: TGTGCCAGCAGCCCTCGTGGCAGGGGCCATTCCTACGAGCAGTACTTC. This gives the protein CASSPRGRGHSYEQYF. The full variable domain, completed using reference TRBV28 and TRBJ2-7, is DVKVTQSSRYLVKRTGEKVFLECVQDMDHENMFWYRQDPGLGLRLIYFSYDVKMKEKGDIPEGYSVSREKKERFSLILESASTNQTSMYLCASSPRGRGHSYEQYFGPGTRLTVT.

This chain connects TRBV18 to TRBJ2-1, with TRBD1 matching 7 bases. This CDR3 contains 15 residues. Germline V gives CDR1 KGHSH, CDR2 LQKENI. Losses at the gene ends were 3 bases for V and 6 bases for J; bases not matched to a gene: 8. The CDR3 bases are TGTGCCAGCTCACCCGGCACAGGGGTCGGCAATGAGCAGTTCTTC. It specifies CASSPGTGVGNEQFF.

A single count supports this clone. The chain carries TRBV28 and TRBJ1-2, with D possibly TRBD1 on 5 matching bases. There are 17 residues in the CDR3. Germline CDR1 and CDR2: MDHEN and SYDVKM. V lost 6 bases, J lost 3 bases, and 23 bases lay in between. The CDR3 protein is CASSHILGLIRDYGYTF. The CDR3 nucleotides are TGTGCCAGCAGCCACATCCTGGGGCTCATCCGGGACTATGGCTACACCTTC.

This sequence joins TRBV6-2 or TRBV6-3 and TRBJ2-1; a possible D gene is TRBD2 (5 bases). Germline CDR1 MNHEY, CDR2 SVGEGT. CDR3 length: 13 residues. Trimming cost V 4 bases and J 5 bases, with 9 bases left between them. The CDR3 region has the DNA TGTGCCAGCAGTTCCCTCGGGGACAATGAGCAGTTCTTC. The encoded protein is CASSSLGDNEQFF.

The V and J genes are TRBV15 and TRBJ2-3; TRBD1 agrees at 8 bases. V trimming: 2 bases; J trimming: 4 bases; junction bases outside the gene matches: 2. The CDR3 is 14 residues long. CDR1 and CDR2 from the germline V gene are LNHNV and YYDKDF (reference sequence). This CDR3 reads CATSRLQGADTQYF. The DNA for the CDR3 is TGTGCCACCAGCAGATTACAGGGGGCAGATACGCAGTATTTT.

The chain uses TRBV14 and TRBJ2-3; tentatively, D is TRBD2 (6 bases). Germline assignment: CDR1 SGHDN and CDR2 FVKESK. With 4 bases removed from V and 4 bases from J, the gap between germline ends came to 18 bases. The CDR3 covers 16 residues. As DNA, the CDR3 is TGTGCCAGCAGCCGACTAGGACTTAGGGATTCAGATACGCAGTATTTT. It translates to CASSRLGLRDSDTQYF.

The rearrangement joins TRBV11-2 to TRBJ1-4; perhaps TRBD1 as D (6 bases). Germline V gives CDR1 SGHAT, CDR2 FQNNGV. The V and J ends lost 5 bases and 2 bases respectively, with 15 bases between them. The CDR3 runs to 16 residues. CDR3 sequence reads: CASSPRGGATNEKLFF. In DNA form, the CDR3 reads TGTGCCAGCAGCCCCCGAGGGGGGGCGACTAATGAAAAACTGTTTTTT.

CDR3 sequence reads: CASSLPTGSGANVLTF. The CDR3 nucleotides read TGTGCCAGCAGCCTCCCCACGGGCTCTGGGGCCAACGTCCTGACTTTC. The chain has TRBV7-8 and TRBJ2-6; no clear D gene. The V gene's germline CDR1 is SGHVS and CDR2 FQNEAQ. V dropped 5 bases and J dropped 0 bases, with 11 bases sitting between them. The CDR3 has 16 amino acids.

V gene TRBV6-5 combines with J gene TRBJ1-1, with TRBD1 matching 8 bases. With V trimmed by 5 bases and J by 10 bases, 9 bases remained unmatched. From germline, CDR1 is MNHEY and CDR2 SVGAGI. CDR3 length: 13 amino acids. This chain's CDR3 is CASSRAGGAGAFF. CDR3 DNA sequence: TGTGCCAGCAGTAGGGCAGGGGGCGCGGGAGCTTTCTTT.

CDR3 DNA: TGTGCCAGCAGTGTATCCCCCTTCTCTGGGGCCAACGTCCTGACTTTC. Amino acids: CASSVSPFSGANVLTF. J is TRBJ2-6 and V is TRBV6-1; no reliable D call. The CDR3 spans 16 residues. V was pared by 4 bases and J by 0 bases, with 10 bases between. CDR1 MNHNS and CDR2 SASEGT come from the germline V gene.

This sequence joins TRBV5-4 and TRBJ2-7, with D tentatively TRBD2 (6 bases). The CDR3 totals 15 residues. V lost 4 bases and J lost 0, with 14 bases in between. The V gene's germline CDR1 is SGHNT and CDR2 YYREEE (reference sequence). CDR3: CASSRRDSISYEQYF. CDR3 nucleotide sequence: TGTGCCAGCAGCCGCCGGGACTCGATCTCCTACGAGCAGTACTTC. The whole variable domain, filled in from reference TRBV5-4 and TRBJ2-7, reads ETGVTQSPTHLIKTRGQQVTLRCSSQSGHNTVSWYQQALGQGPQFIFQYYREEENGRGNFPPRFSGLQFPNYSSELNVNALELDDSALYLCASSRRDSISYEQYFGPGTRLTVT.

The chain has TRBV5-1 and TRBJ1-2; D possibly corresponds to TRBD1 (6 bases). Trimming cost V 0 bases and J 8 bases, with 14 bases left between them. CDR1 is SGHRS and CDR2 is YFSETQ in the germline V gene. The CDR3 is 14 amino acids. CDR3: CASSLDTGPRGYTF. CDR3 DNA sequence: TGCGCCAGCAGCTTGGACACAGGGCCGAGGGGCTACACCTTC.

The V and J genes are TRBV28 and TRBJ1-1; D is ambiguous. This CDR3 is 14 amino acids long. Germline-derived CDR1 and CDR2 are MDHEN and SYDVKM. The V gene lost 7 bases and the J gene lost 7 bases, with 19 bases spanning the gap. The CDR3 loop is CASTPSTGRNEAFF. DNA for the CDR3: TGTGCCAGCACCCCTTCCACGGGGAGGAATGAAGCTTTCTTT.

Here the CDR3 DNA reads TGTGCCAGTAGAGACAGTTTCTCTGGGGCCAACGTCCTGACTTTC. It is translated as CASRDSFSGANVLTF. V usage is TRBV19 and J usage is TRBJ2-6; a possible D gene is TRBD1 (5 bases). The V and J ends lost 6 bases and 0 bases respectively, with 9 bases between them. The CDR3 has 15 residues. Germline V CDR1 and CDR2: LNHDA, SQIVND (reference sequence).

V usage is TRBV28 and J usage is TRBJ1-3; no firm D call. Looked up from germline, CDR1 is MDHEN and CDR2 is SYDVKM. The CDR3 spans 12 residues. V gave up 3 bases and J gave up 7 bases, with 7 bases separating them. The CDR3 here is CASSFPGNTIYF. The CDR3 bases are TGTGCCAGCAGTTTTCCGGGGAACACCATATATTTT.

This chain uses TRBV19 with TRBJ1-5; D unclear. V lost 7 bases and J 3 bases, leaving 7 bases between the germline ends. This CDR3 region has 12 residues. CDR1 is LNHDA, CDR2 SQIVND, per germline (reference sequence). CDR3 DNA: TGTGCCAGTACCCCTACCAATCAGCCCCAGCATTTT. It is translated as CASTPTNQPQHF.

The chain combines TRBV4-2 with TRBJ2-1; 7 nucleotides agree with TRBD2. The ends lost 0 bases at V and 7 bases at J; junction bases unmatched: 9. Germline assignment: CDR1 LGHNA and CDR2 YNFKEQ. CDR3 size: 16 residues. The CDR3 loop is CASSQERGRAWNEQFF. CDR3 bases: TGTGCCAGCAGCCAAGAACGAGGGAGGGCTTGGAATGAGCAGTTCTTC.

The CDR3 coding sequence is TGTGCCAGCAGTCTTGGACAGGGGATAGATACGCAGTATTTT. Protein sequence: CASSLGQGIDTQYF. This sequence joins TRBV27 and TRBJ2-3; 9 bases align to TRBD1. Germline loops: CDR1 MNHEY, CDR2 SMNVEV (reference sequence). The V segment lost 5 bases and the J segment 5 bases; nucleotides outside the gene matches: 5. The CDR3 has 14 amino acids.

V is TRBV13 and J is TRBJ2-7, with a weak D call TRBD1 (5 bases). In germline, CDR1 is PRHDT, CDR2 FYEKMQ (reference sequence). The CDR3 covers 12 residues. V was clipped by 7 bases and J by 3 bases, with 10 bases between them. CDR3 sequence reads: CASKGQYYEQYF. CDR3 nucleotides: TGTGCCAGCAAGGGGCAGTACTACGAGCAGTACTTC.

The CDR3 DNA reads TGCAGCGTTACAGCGGGAGGGCCGGGGGAGACCCAGTACTTC. The encoded protein is CSVTAGGPGETQYF. V and J are TRBV29-1 and TRBJ2-5; TRBD2 agrees at 10 bases. Germline CDR1 and CDR2: SQVTM and ANQGSEA. The CDR3 contains 14 residues. The trim removed 5 bases at V and 5 bases at J, leaving 8 bases unmatched.

The J gene is TRBJ2-6, the V gene TRBV18, with 7 bases identical to TRBD1. V was pared by 3 bases and J by 4 bases, with 12 bases of the junction left unmatched. CDR1 KGHSH and CDR2 LQKENI come from the germline V gene. This CDR3 region has 18 residues. This CDR3 is CASSPLRQGSPGANVLTF. CDR3 nucleotide sequence: TGTGCCAGCTCACCTCTGAGACAGGGTTCTCCGGGGGCCAACGTCCTGACTTTC.

The rearrangement joins TRBV6-6 to TRBJ1-1; TRBD1 aligns across 10 bases. Germline assignment: CDR1 MNHNY and CDR2 SVGAGI (reference sequence). Trimming took 2 bases from V and 0 from J; bases not matched to a gene: 0. The CDR3 covers 15 residues. The CDR3 protein is CASSYGTGVNTEAFF. CDR3 nucleotide sequence: TGTGCCAGCAGTTACGGGACAGGGGTGAACACTGAAGCTTTCTTT.